One sample yielded the 25 T cell receptor beta chains listed below, sequenced in a study of blood T cells in healthy people across ages. Next came a second PCR, run for about 7 to 12 cycles, which used a sample-barcoded 5' primer along with a J-beta primer mix. TCRdb re-analysed the 5' RACE reads in MiXCR, keeping a single row per CDR3 protein. The sample has hundreds of thousands of distinct CDR3 sequences; 20% to 25% are singletons. These data were likewise used in another study, on T cells of mothers and their children.

What was sequenced was blood. The receptors were sampled from a boy aged 5-17 years in good health.

The CDR3 spells CAISATGSTFSYEQYF. CDR3 nucleotides: TGTGCCATCAGTGCTACAGGGTCCACTTTCTCCTACGAGCAGTACTTC. This sequence joins TRBV10-3 and TRBJ2-1; D may be TRBD1 (6 bases). TRBJ2-7 explains the end of the DNA better; the J call may be wrong. CDR1 ENHRY and CDR2 SYGVKD come from the germline V gene. The CDR3 contains 16 residues.

V is TRBV6-5 and J is TRBJ2-4; D possibly corresponds to TRBD1 (5 bases). V lost 8 bases and J 0 bases, leaving 20 bases between the germline ends. This CDR3 contains 17 residues. CDR1 is MNHEY and CDR2 is SVGAGI in the germline V gene. CDR3 sequence (DNA): TGTGCCAGCTCGGAGACAGAACTTTTTAAAGCCAAAAACATTCAGTACTTC. Its protein is CASSETELFKAKNIQYF.

For the CDR3, the DNA is TGTGCCAGCAGCTTAGAGGGGGGGGAAGGACAAGAGACCCAGTACTTC. This codes for CASSLEGGEGQETQYF. The chain joins TRBV7-2 to TRBJ2-5, with D tentatively TRBD2 (7 bases). The CDR3 length is 16 residues. Germline CDR1 SGHTA, CDR2 FQGNSA. V was cut by 1 base and J by 2 bases, with 14 bases left in between.

The CDR3: CASAGHYAFQETQYF. The CDR3 coding sequence is TGTGCTAGTGCTGGACACTATGCATTCCAAGAGACCCAGTACTTC. The chain is built from TRBV12-5 and TRBJ2-5, with D tentatively TRBD1 (5 bases). Germline loops: CDR1 LGHNT, CDR2 FRNRAP. V was pared by 7 bases and J by 1 base, with 16 bases between. The CDR3 is 15 amino acids. The whole variable domain, remainder taken from reference TRBV12-5 and TRBJ2-5, is DARVTQTPRHKVTEMGQEVTMRCQPILGHNTVFWYRQTMMQGLELLAYFRNRAPLDDSGMPKDRFSAEMPDATLATLKIQPSEPRDSAVYFCASAGHYAFQETQYFGPGTRLLVL.

This clonotype has only a few counts. V gene TRBV29-1 combines with J gene TRBJ1-1; D unclear. V gave up 3 bases and J gave up 4 bases, with 12 bases separating them. Germline-derived CDR1 and CDR2 are SQVTM and ANQGSEA. CDR3 length equals 13 residues. The CDR3 sequence is CSVETRVGTEAFF. In DNA form, the CDR3 reads TGCAGCGTTGAGACTCGGGTGGGCACTGAAGCTTTCTTT.

In this sample, this clonotype turned up a few times. The rearrangement uses TRBV20-1 and TRBJ2-1, with D maybe TRBD2 (6 bases). The CDR3 is 16 amino acids. The germline V and J ends were trimmed by 3 bases and 1 base, with 16 bases remaining between them. Germline V lookup: CDR1 DFQATT, CDR2 SNEGSKA (reference sequence). CDR3 sequence reads: CSARGLDLPSYNEQFF. The CDR3 DNA follows: TGCAGTGCTAGGGGACTTGACTTGCCTTCCTACAATGAGCAGTTCTTC.

The CDR3 DNA reads as TGCAGCGCCGTTTCCAGCCTCACGATCACCGGGGAGCTGTTTTTT. It specifies CSAVSSLTITGELFF. V gene TRBV29-1 combines with J gene TRBJ2-2; no firm D call. The V end lost 7 bases, the J end lost 4 bases, and 19 bases lay between the germline ends. Germline V gene lookup returns CDR1 SQVTM and CDR2 ANQGSEA. CDR3 size: 15 residues.

This rearrangement joins TRBV6-6 to TRBJ1-4; D ambiguous. The germline V and J ends were trimmed by 2 bases and 8 bases, with 9 bases remaining between them. This CDR3 is built from 13 residues. Germline assignment: CDR1 MNHNY and CDR2 SVGAGI (reference sequence). As DNA, the CDR3 is TGTGCCAGCAGTTACATCTCATCGGAAAAACTGTTTTTT. Protein product: CASSYISSEKLFF.

The J gene is TRBJ2-7, the V gene TRBV13; D possibly corresponds to TRBD1 (5 bases). Trimming took 5 bases from V and 0 from J, leaving 11 bases between them. CDR1 is PRHDT and CDR2 is FYEKMQ in the germline V gene (reference sequence). The CDR3 is 14 amino acids. CDR3 nucleotide sequence: TGTGCCAGCAGCGGCCCGGACATCTCCTACGAGCAGTACTTC. Its protein is CASSGPDISYEQYF. The full variable domain, completed using reference TRBV13 and TRBJ2-7, is AAGVIQSPRHLIKEKRETATLKCYPIPRHDTVYWYQQGPGQDPQFLISFYEKMQSDKGSIPDRFSAQQFSDYHSELNMSSLELGDSALYFCASSGPDISYEQYFGPGTRLTVT.

This clonotype was recorded a few times. The chain has TRBV7-9 and TRBJ2-7; D is unclear. V was clipped by 4 bases and J by 0 bases, with 13 bases between them. Germline lookup yields CDR1 SEHNR and CDR2 FQNEAQ (reference sequence). CDR3 length equals 15 residues. CDR3 nucleotides: TGTGCCAGCAGCTCCCCCTCTCAAAGCTCCTACGAGCAGTACTTC. Translation gives CASSSPSQSSYEQYF.

This clonotype occurred a few times. V gene TRBV7-8 combines with J gene TRBJ2-7; D might be TRBD2 (6 bases). V was shortened by 5 bases and J by 1 base, with 15 bases between the two germline ends. Per germline, CDR1 SGHVS and CDR2 FQNEAQ. The CDR3 is 15 amino acids. The CDR3 is CASSPRGADSYEQYF. CDR3 sequence (DNA): TGTGCCAGCAGCCCCCGCGGGGCGGATTCCTACGAGCAGTACTTC.

This clonotype has just a few counts. This rearrangement joins TRBV11-1 to TRBJ2-2, with 8 bases aligning to TRBD1. This CDR3 is 16 amino acids long. The germline V gene has CDR1 SGHAT and CDR2 FQDESV (reference sequence). J gave up 0 bases and V 2 bases, and 2 bases lay outside the gene matches. CDR3 DNA: TGTGCCAGCAGCTTACCGGACAGGGCGAACACCGGGGAGCTGTTTTTT. Translated: CASSLPDRANTGELFF.

The chain recombines TRBV29-1 with TRBJ2-3; D uncertain. Trimming stripped 3 bases from V and 0 bases from J, with 7 bases between. The CDR3 runs to 13 residues. Germline V gene lookup returns CDR1 SQVTM and CDR2 ANQGSEA. CDR3 protein: CSVENPSTDTQYF. CDR3 bases: TGCAGCGTTGAGAATCCGAGCACAGATACGCAGTATTTT.

The chain recombines TRBV4-3 with TRBJ1-2; 7 bases line up with TRBD1. The ends lost 1 base at V and 0 bases at J; junction bases unmatched: 11. CDR3 length equals 18 residues. The germline CDR1 and CDR2 sequences are LGHNA and YSLEER. Here the CDR3 reads CASSQAWSGGTANYGYTF. CDR3 coding DNA: TGCGCCAGCAGCCAAGCATGGTCGGGTGGGACAGCTAACTATGGCTACACCTTC.

The chain employs TRBV7-9 and TRBJ2-1; D may be TRBD1 or TRBD2 (5 bases each). Germline loops: CDR1 SEHNR, CDR2 FQNEAQ (reference sequence). Trimming pared 4 bases from V and 3 bases from J, leaving 13 bases between. The CDR3 has 15 amino acids. This chain's CDR3 is CASSSGPQVYNEQFF. Written as DNA, the CDR3 is TGTGCCAGCAGCTCGGGACCCCAAGTCTACAATGAGCAGTTCTTC.

Only a few counts were recorded for this clonotype. Its ends do not fully match the called genes, so a read error is possible. The J gene is TRBJ2-5, the V gene TRBV7-2, with 9 bases that match TRBD2. With the DNA end fitting TRBJ2-7 better, the J assignment may be wrong. CDR3 length: 15 residues. CDR1 is SGHTA and CDR2 is FQGNSA in the germline V gene. The CDR3 is CVSSLVAGGPHEQYF. In DNA, the CDR3 is TGTGTCAGCAGCTTAGTGGCGGGAGGGCCCCACGAGCAGTACTTC.

This sequence joins TRBV5-5 and TRBJ1-4; D is possibly TRBD1 (5 bases). The V gene lost 3 bases and the J gene lost 15 bases, with 18 bases spanning the gap. The CDR3 is 13 residues long. The V gene's germline CDR1 is SGHKS and CDR2 YYEKEE (reference sequence). DNA of the CDR3: TGTGCCAGCAGCTCGGTATTGGCAGGGAGGATGTTTTTT. This gives the protein CASSSVLAGRMFF.

A single count supports this clonotype. The chain joins TRBV29-1 to TRBJ2-3; 10 nucleotides line up with TRBD2. CDR3 size: 18 residues. V lost 1 base to trimming and J lost 4 bases; unmatched junction nucleotides: 14. The germline gives CDR1 SQVTM, CDR2 ANQGSEA. The CDR3: CSVEGFLERGGRADTQYF. CDR3 coding DNA: TGCAGCGTTGAAGGATTCCTAGAGCGGGGGGGCAGGGCAGATACGCAGTATTTT.

This clonotype was seen more than once but under ten times. The chain carries TRBV12-3 or TRBV12-4 and TRBJ1-1; D unclear. Deletions cut 8 bases from V and 11 bases from J, with 15 bases between. The length of the CDR3 is 11 residues. CDR3 sequence (DNA): TGTGCCAGCCCCCCGGAGATGTCGGCTTTCTTT. Its protein is CASPPEMSAFF.

The chain combines TRBV3-1 with TRBJ1-1; D perhaps matches TRBD1 (6 bases). V lost 0 bases and J lost 4, with 12 bases in between. Per the germline V gene, CDR1 is LGHDT and CDR2 is YNNKEL (reference sequence). The CDR3 covers 15 residues. The CDR3 here is CASSQDGRGATEAFF. The CDR3 DNA is TGTGCCAGCAGCCAAGACGGCAGGGGAGCCACTGAAGCTTTCTTT.

This clonotype was observed a few times. The V and J genes are TRBV24-1 and TRBJ2-1; D possibly corresponds to TRBD2 (6 bases). V lost 4 bases and J 2 bases, leaving 17 bases between the germline ends. Germline CDR1 and CDR2: KGHDR and SFDVKD. The CDR3 extends over 17 amino acids. This chain's CDR3 is CATSDQTGTRPYNEQFF. CDR3 DNA sequence: TGTGCCACCAGTGACCAAACCGGGACTCGTCCCTACAATGAGCAGTTCTTC.

The table lists this clonotype with a few counts. The gene calls are TRBV14 and TRBJ2-1, with TRBD2 matching over 9 bases. This CDR3 region has 15 residues. Germline CDR1 and CDR2: SGHDN and FVKESK. J was trimmed by 3 bases and V by 3 bases; bases with no gene match: 3. The DNA for the CDR3 is TGTGCCAGCAGCCAGGGGACTAGCCTCTACAATGAGCAGTTCTTC. Its translation: CASSQGTSLYNEQFF.

The genes are TRBV20-1 and TRBJ2-3, with D maybe TRBD2 (6 bases). V was pared by 0 bases and J by 1 base, with 17 bases between. Per the germline V gene, CDR1 is DFQATT and CDR2 is SNEGSKA (reference sequence). There are 17 residues in the CDR3. The CDR3 sequence: CSARDWRAGGGTDTQYF. For the CDR3, the DNA is TGCAGTGCTAGAGATTGGAGGGCCGGGGGAGGCACAGATACGCAGTATTTT.

V and J are TRBV4-3 and TRBJ2-3, with D perhaps TRBD2 (6 bases). Germline assignment: CDR1 LGHNA and CDR2 YSLEER. This CDR3 comprises 15 residues. V gave up 0 bases and J gave up 5 bases, with 12 bases separating them. CDR3 nucleotides: TGCGCCAGCAGCCAAGAGGCGGGGTATAAAGATACGCAGTATTTT. Its protein is CASSQEAGYKDTQYF.

This chain uses TRBV24-1 with TRBJ2-1; 9 nucleotides agree with TRBD1. The V gene's germline CDR1 is KGHDR and CDR2 SFDVKD. The CDR3 has 14 residues. With V trimmed by 1 base and J by 9 bases, 3 bases remained unmatched. The CDR3 DNA sequence: TGTGCCACCAGTGATTTTGGGGGACAGGGTGAGCAGTTCTTC. Encoded protein: CATSDFGGQGEQFF.